The source of this TCR beta chain is a study of neurological immune-mediated disorders. Turning to this clonotype: The antigen remains undetermined. A single base separates this from a much larger clone, so it may be a read error.

General study findings and limits: The absence of any CDR3 amino acid sequence shared by expanded clones across subjects suggests that repertoires were private in all groups. Falling below healthy controls, multiple sclerosis showed the least TCR clonal expansion, while HTLV-1-associated myelopathy showed the most.

TCRdb used MiXCR to reprocess the 5' RACE reads, holding one entry per CDR3 protein. The profile shows 60,000 to 80,000 distinct CDR3 sequences, more than 4% of them singletons. The CDR3 has 13 residues. The V gene's germline CDR1 is SQVTM and CDR2 ANQGSEA. This rearrangement joins TRBV29-1 to TRBJ1-5, with a possible D match to TRBD1 (5 bases). The receptor comes from a woman between 50 and 59 years old with multiple sclerosis. The source material was PBMCs. In DNA, the CDR3 is TGCAGCGTCAGGGCGGCTAGCAATCAGCCCCAGAATTTT. Translating it yields CSVRAASNQPQNF.